This T cell receptor beta chain derives from a study of control samples from healthy donors and cancer patients. This table comes from immunoSEQ multiplex PCR, and its TCRdb copy is limited to in-frame clones, with some not included. The data show 200,000 to 250,000 clones, over 90% seen once. Germline lookup yields CDR1 KGHDR and CDR2 SFDVKD. J lost 8 bases, V lost 2 bases, and 8 bases had no gene match. The CDR3 sequence is 15 residues long. The source material was blood. J is TRBJ2-1 and V is TRBV24-1; 7 bases are shared with TRBD1. The source of this sequence is a middle-aged man in good health. The CDR3 DNA sequence: TGTGCCACCAGTGATTACGGCAGGGGGTCCTATGAGCAGTTCTTC. Translating gives CATSDYGRGSYEQFF.